The 8 T cell receptor beta chains in this list originate from one sample, sequenced in a study of monozygotic twins with inflammatory bowel disease. TCRdb re-called the 5' RACE reads and gives one entry per CDR3 protein, without DNA. This sample's clone table lists around 450,000 distinct CDR3 sequences. Material for sequencing was blood. The source is a human donor with ulcerative colitis or Crohn's disease, or a healthy co-twin of an affected twin (not recorded which).

This rearrangement joins TRBV3-1 to TRBJ2-3; TCRdb's D gene call, TRBD2, goes unchecked for lack of DNA. From germline, CDR1 is LGHDT and CDR2 YNNKEL (reference sequence). This CDR3 has 16 amino acids. The CDR3 spells CASSQGPAGSTDTQYF.

The J gene is TRBJ2-2, the V gene TRBV5-4; absent DNA, TCRdb's TRBD1 call cannot be checked. Germline V gene lookup returns CDR1 SGHNT and CDR2 YYREEE (reference sequence). This CDR3 comprises 17 residues. The CDR3 protein is CASSLGQKKTNTGELFF.

This chain links TRBV9 with TRBJ1-6; no DNA is available, so the TRBD1 call from TCRdb remains unchecked. Per germline, CDR1 SGDLS and CDR2 YYNGEE. This CDR3 has 15 amino acids. The CDR3: CASSVGTLDNSPLHF.

This sequence joins TRBV12-3 or TRBV12-4 and TRBJ2-5; checking the TCRdb D call of TRBD2 is not possible without DNA. The CDR3 length is 18 residues. CDR3 region: CASSLGSQLLADEETQYF.

The genes are TRBV28 and TRBJ2-7; TCRdb selects TRBD1, and the lack of DNA leaves this call unchecked. Germline V gene lookup returns CDR1 MDHEN and CDR2 SYDVKM. The CDR3 is 16 amino acids. The CDR3 loop reads CASSFYDSWTGEEQYF.

The J gene is TRBJ2-3, the V gene TRBV12-3 or TRBV12-4; TCRdb names TRBD1, which stays unverified in the absence of DNA. This CDR3 is built from 20 residues. The CDR3 loop is CASSFGSGGDSSSSTDTQYF.

The rearrangement uses TRBV7-3 and TRBJ2-5; TCRdb gives TRBD1 as the D gene, but with no DNA this cannot be confirmed. The CDR3 length is 17 residues. Per germline, CDR1 SGHTA and CDR2 FQGTGA. The CDR3 protein is CASSLMGQGAYQETQYF. Drawing the rest from reference TRBV7-3 and TRBJ2-5, the complete variable domain is GAGVSQTPSNKVTEKGKYVELRCDPISGHTALYWYRQSLGQGPEFLIYFQGTGAADDSGLPNDRFFAVRPEGSVSTLKIQRTERGDSAVYLCASSLMGQGAYQETQYFGPGTRLLVL.

The chain combines TRBV15 with TRBJ1-5; TCRdb's assignment of TRBD1 cannot be checked, as there is no DNA. Looked up from germline, CDR1 is LNHNV and CDR2 is YYDKDF (reference sequence). The CDR3 is 15 amino acids. The CDR3 here is CATSREPGGDQPQHF. The whole variable domain, filled in from reference TRBV15 and TRBJ1-5, reads DAMVIQNPRYQVTQFGKPVTLSCSQTLNHNVMYWYQQKSSQAPKLLFHYYDKDFNNEADTPDNFQSRRPNTSFCFLDIRSPGLGDTAMYLCATSREPGGDQPQHFGDGTRLSIL.